A selection of T cell receptor beta chains follows, all from one sample in a study of blood T cell repertoires in COVID-19. Sequenced by immunoSEQ multiplex PCR; TCRdb stores in-frame clones only, minus some. The sample gives approximately 210,000 clones, almost 90% of which show up once; more than 1.4% is in the top ten. Material for sequencing was peripheral blood. The receptors here all came from a young man with active or convalescent COVID-19. Both conserved end residues are part of each CDR3. Each record gives: clone size, J gene, V gene, D gene, CDR3 DNA, CDR3 protein. D genes are given only for firm matches. Not all rows give a size; the values are once, few, many and, for expanded clones, a class.

. | TRBJ2-3 | TRBV10-3 | . | TGTGCCATCACCCAGACTATGGGAGATACGCAGTATTTT | CAITQTMGDTQYF
. | TRBJ1-6 | TRBV29-1 | TRBD1 | TGCAGCGCCGGGGACAGCTATAATTCACCCCTCCACTTT | CSAGDSYNSPLHF
. | TRBJ2-7 | TRBV6-5 | TRBD2 | TGTGCCAGCACCCGGACTAGCGGGCAACCTTACGAGCAGTACTTC | CASTRTSGQPYEQYF
. | TRBJ1-6 | TRBV30 | . | TGTGCCTGGAGTGTGACTAGGTTGACGGGATTTAATTCACCCCTCCACTTT | CAWSVTRLTGFNSPLHF
. | TRBJ2-7 | TRBV27 | TRBD1 | TGTGCCAGCAGTTCCACCGGGACAGAGAACTACGAGCAGTACTTC | CASSSTGTENYEQYF
few | TRBJ2-1 | TRBV29-1 | TRBD1 | TGCAGCGTTGAACGCACAGGGGTTGGCTACAATGAGCAGTTCTTC | CSVERTGVGYNEQFF
. | TRBJ1-1 | TRBV9 | TRBD1 | TGTGCCAGCAGTGCGCGTGGGGACAGGGCGATTGACACTGAAGCTTTCTTT | CASSARGDRAIDTEAFF
. | TRBJ1-1 | TRBV29-1 | TRBD1 | TGCAGCCAGGGACAGGGGGCTGAAGCTTTCTTT | CSQGQGAEAFF
. | TRBJ1-2 | TRBV19 | TRBD1 | TGTGCCAGTAGTACCGGGACAGGGGTCGGCTATGGCTACACCTTC | CASSTGTGVGYGYTF
. | TRBJ1-2 | TRBV9 | TRBD1 | TGTGCCAGCAGCGTAGATACCCTCCCGGGACAGGGAACTTTTGGCTACACCTTC | CASSVDTLPGQGTFGYTF
. | TRBJ1-1 | TRBV7-7 | . | TGTGCTAGCAGCGTCAGGGTGGACACTGAAGCTTTCTTT | CASSVRVDTEAFF
once | TRBJ1-2 | TRBV6-5 | TRBD1 | TGTGCCAGCAGTCAGGGACAGGGCCTCAGAGACACCTTC | CASSQGQGLRDTF
. | TRBJ2-1 | TRBV6-4 | TRBD2 | TGTGCCAGCAGCGGACTAGCGGGGGACTACAATGAGCAGTTCTTC | CASSGLAGDYNEQFF
. | TRBJ1-1 | TRBV10-1 | . | TGCGCCAGCACCTATACCGACAGCCCGAACACTGAAGCTTTCTTT | CASTYTDSPNTEAFF
. | TRBJ2-7 | TRBV5-1 | . | TGCGCCAGCAGCTGGCCCCCGGGCGGAAGCGGAGAAGAGCAGTACTTC | CASSWPPGGSGEEQYF
. | TRBJ2-1 | TRBV7-3 | TRBD2 | TGTGCCAGCAGCGGAGGACTAGCCCTTTTCAATGAGCAGTTCTTC | CASSGGLALFNEQFF
. | TRBJ1-6 | TRBV10-3 | . | TGTGCCATCAGTGAGACGGCAGGCCTTAATTCACCCCTCCACTTT | CAISETAGLNSPLHF
. | TRBJ1-4 | TRBV18 | . | TGTGCCAGCACGTGGGGCCAGCTTAATGAAAAACTGTTTTTT | CASTWGQLNEKLFF
once | TRBJ1-1 | TRBV6-5 | . | TGTGCCAGCAGTTATCAGGCTGAAGCTTTCTTT | CASSYQAEAFF
. | TRBJ1-5 | TRBV3-1/TRBV3-2 | . | TGTGCCAGCAGCCAACCCGGGACTGTGGCCCAGCATTTT | CASSQPGTVAQHF
. | TRBJ1-4 | TRBV12-3/TRBV12-4 | TRBD1 | TGTGCCAGCAGTTTGACAGGGGGCGAAAAACTGTTTTTT | CASSLTGGEKLFF
. | TRBJ1-2 | TRBV5-1 | . | TGCGCCAGCAGCTTGGGGGGAGTCGCTAACTATGGCTACACCTTC | CASSLGGVANYGYTF
. | TRBJ2-7 | TRBV28 | TRBD1 | TGTGCCAGCAGTCGAACATGGACAGGGGACGGCGAGCAGTACTTC | CASSRTWTGDGEQYF
. | TRBJ1-1 | TRBV5-4 | . | TGTGCCAGCAGCTTGGGGGGGGTAATGAACACTGAAGCTTTCTTT | CASSLGGVMNTEAFF
. | TRBJ1-3 | TRBV30 | . | TGTGCCTTTCGGGGATATGGAAACACCATATATTTT | CAFRGYGNTIYF
. | TRBJ2-3 | TRBV5-1 | TRBD1 | TGCGCCAGCAGCTTGGGCACCACCGGGACAGGGGACACAGATACGCAGTATTTT | CASSLGTTGTGDTDTQYF
. | TRBJ1-1 | TRBV18 | . | TGTGCCAGCTCAGGGCGTCCCCGCAGTAACACTGAAGCTTTCTTT | CASSGRPRSNTEAFF
. | TRBJ1-4 | TRBV28 | . | TGTGCCAGCAGTTTCCCAGGGCGCTATGAAAAACTGTTTTTT | CASSFPGRYEKLFF
. | TRBJ2-1 | TRBV7-3 | . | TGTGCCAGCAGCTTTCAAGGGAGGAACAATGAGCAGTTCTTC | CASSFQGRNNEQFF
. | TRBJ2-1 | TRBV11-2 | . | TGTGCCAGCAGCGTTATAGCGGCCACCTACAATGAGCAGTTCTTC | CASSVIAATYNEQFF
. | TRBJ1-5 | TRBV28 | TRBD1 | TGTGCCAGCAGTTGGACAGGTTCCAATCAGCCCCAGCATTTT | CASSWTGSNQPQHF
. | TRBJ2-3 | TRBV12-5 | TRBD2 | TGTGCTAGTGGTTTGTGGGTCACTAGCGGGAGCACAGATACGCAGTATTTT | CASGLWVTSGSTDTQYF
. | TRBJ1-4 | TRBV19 | . | TGTGCCAGTAGTGCCGGGACACCTAATGAAAAACTGTTTTTT | CASSAGTPNEKLFF
. | TRBJ2-2 | TRBV28 | . | TGTGCCAGCAGTCCCCGCCTCAGGGTCACCGGGGAGCTGTTTTTT | CASSPRLRVTGELFF
. | TRBJ2-1 | TRBV4-2 | . | TGTGCCAGCAGCCAAGGTCCAAAAGAGGAGCAGTTCTTC | CASSQGPKEEQFF
. | TRBJ2-7 | TRBV6-5 | TRBD2 | TGTGCCAGCAGTTACTCGACGGGGGGGTCGTTATACGAGCAGTACTTC | CASSYSTGGSLYEQYF
. | TRBJ2-7 | TRBV6-1 | TRBD1 | TGTGCCAGCAGTGACGGGACAGGGTACTACGAGCAGTACTTC | CASSDGTGYYEQYF
. | TRBJ2-3 | TRBV5-1 | . | TGCGCCAGCTCACCGAGGGGGATCACAGATACGCAGTATTTT | CASSPRGITDTQYF
. | TRBJ2-3 | TRBV19 | . | TGTGCCAGTAGTATTGGTCAGGTTACTAGCACAGATACGCAGTATTTT | CASSIGQVTSTDTQYF